These T cell receptor beta chains were read from a single sample in a study of OX40 agonist ivuxolimab in advanced cancers. The protocol was immunoSEQ multiplex PCR, while the TCRdb copy is restricted to in-frame clones and leaves out a portion. Altogether some 49,000 clones are present, about 85% being singletons, with the ten largest covering just over 20%. The sample was CD4+ or CD8+ T cells sorted from blood, taken in a trial of the OX40 agonist ivuxolimab. These receptor sequences come from an adult with an advanced solid tumor such as melanoma, head and neck, liver or kidney cancer. CDR3s include the opening cysteine and the closing phenylalanine or tryptophan. The order of the fields is D gene, V gene, clone size, J gene, CDR3 DNA, CDR3 protein. The D gene is left open where the match is weak. The size of a clone is reported for some rows only, either as once, few or many, or as a class for expanded clones.

>-|TRBV5-5|-|TRBJ1-1
TGTGCCACCGGTGGACTCGACGGCTTGAACACTGAAGCTTTCTTT
CATGGLDGLNTEAFF
>-|TRBV5-4|few|TRBJ2-7
TGTGCCAGCAGCTTGGCGGACAGTTCCTACGAGCAGTACTTC
CASSLADSSYEQYF
>-|TRBV30|once|TRBJ2-1
TGTGCCTGGGGGACCAGGGGTGGGGGCAATGAGCAGTTCTTC
CAWGTRGGGNEQFF
>-|TRBV6-5|-|TRBJ2-3
TGTGCCAGCAGTGTTCGGGGGACGCAGTATTTT
CASSVRGTQYF
>TRBD1|TRBV10-1|-|TRBJ2-4
TGCGCCAGCAGGGACAGGGGAACGGAAAACATTCAGTACTTC
CASRDRGTENIQYF
>TRBD1|TRBV19|-|TRBJ2-7
TGTGCCAGTACCGGGGATCAGGGGGTCTACGAGCAGTACTTC
CASTGDQGVYEQYF
>-|TRBV19|-|TRBJ1-1
TGTGCCAGTAGTATAACGATGGGCAAGACCGAAGCTTTCTTT
CASSITMGKTEAFF
>-|TRBV7-2|medium-sized|TRBJ2-7
TGTGCCAGCAGCTTTGGACCTCTCTACGAGCAGTACTTC
CASSFGPLYEQYF
>TRBD2|TRBV7-9|once|TRBJ2-1
TGTGCCAGCAGCCTACTAGCGGGGGGGACTGACTCTCCCTACAATGAGCAGTTCTTC
CASSLLAGGTDSPYNEQFF
>-|TRBV27|-|TRBJ1-2
TGTGCCAGCAGTTTGGGGGGTCTTAACTATGGCTACACCTTC
CASSLGGLNYGYTF
>TRBD2|TRBV28|-|TRBJ2-1
TGTGCCAGCAGTTTGAGGACTAGCGGGGAGCAGTTCTTC
CASSLRTSGEQFF
>-|TRBV21-1|-|TRBJ1-6
TGTGCCAGCAGCAGACCTCTGGGGCCGAGCTCCTATAATTCACCCCTCCACTTT
CASSRPLGPSSYNSPLHF
>-|TRBV4-3|-|TRBJ2-2
TGCGCCAGCAGCCACCTTGACACCGGGGAGCTGTTTTTT
CASSHLDTGELFF
>-|TRBV28|-|TRBJ2-1
TGTGCCAGCAGTTTGGGGGCAGCCAATGAGCAGTTCTTC
CASSLGAANEQFF
>-|TRBV9|-|TRBJ2-1
TGTGCCAGCAGCCAAAACGAAGCTGAGACCTACAATGAGCAGTTCTTC
CASSQNEAETYNEQFF
>-|TRBV9|-|TRBJ2-5
TGTGCCAGCAGCGTTTCGGACGGTCTAGGAGAGACCCAGTACTTC
CASSVSDGLGETQYF